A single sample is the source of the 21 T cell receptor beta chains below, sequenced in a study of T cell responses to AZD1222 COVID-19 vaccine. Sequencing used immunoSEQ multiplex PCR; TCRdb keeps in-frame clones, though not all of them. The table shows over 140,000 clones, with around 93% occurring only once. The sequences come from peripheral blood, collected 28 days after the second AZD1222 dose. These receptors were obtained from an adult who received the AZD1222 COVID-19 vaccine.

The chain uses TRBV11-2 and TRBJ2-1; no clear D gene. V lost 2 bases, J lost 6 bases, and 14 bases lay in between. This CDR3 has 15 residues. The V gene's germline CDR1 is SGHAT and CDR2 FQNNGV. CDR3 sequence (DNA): TGTGCCAGCAGCTTACGCGATGTCAGTAGCAATGAGCAGTTCTTC. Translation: CASSLRDVSSNEQFF. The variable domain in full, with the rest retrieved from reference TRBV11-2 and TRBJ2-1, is EAGVAQSPRYKIIEKRQSVAFWCNPISGHATLYWYQQILGQGPKLLIQFQNNGVVDDSQLPKDRFSAERLKGVDSTLKIQPAKLEDSAVYLCASSLRDVSSNEQFFGPGTRLTVL.

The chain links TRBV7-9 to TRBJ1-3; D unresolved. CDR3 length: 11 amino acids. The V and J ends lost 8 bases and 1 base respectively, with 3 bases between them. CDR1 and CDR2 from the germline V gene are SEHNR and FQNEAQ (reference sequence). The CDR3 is CASGSGNTIYF. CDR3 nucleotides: TGTGCCAGCGGATCTGGAAACACCATATATTTT.

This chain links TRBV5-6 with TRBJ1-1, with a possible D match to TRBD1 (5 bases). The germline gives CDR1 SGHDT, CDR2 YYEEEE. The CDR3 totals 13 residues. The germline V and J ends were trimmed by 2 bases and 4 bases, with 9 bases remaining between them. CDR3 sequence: CASSFRVVTEAFF. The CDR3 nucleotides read TGTGCCAGCAGCTTCAGGGTCGTCACTGAAGCTTTCTTT.

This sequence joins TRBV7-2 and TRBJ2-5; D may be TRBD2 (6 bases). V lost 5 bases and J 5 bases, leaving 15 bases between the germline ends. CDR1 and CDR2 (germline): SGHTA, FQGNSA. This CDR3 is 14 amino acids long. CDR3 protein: CASSTATGEETQYF. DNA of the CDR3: TGTGCCAGCAGCACGGCGACGGGGGAGGAGACCCAGTACTTC.

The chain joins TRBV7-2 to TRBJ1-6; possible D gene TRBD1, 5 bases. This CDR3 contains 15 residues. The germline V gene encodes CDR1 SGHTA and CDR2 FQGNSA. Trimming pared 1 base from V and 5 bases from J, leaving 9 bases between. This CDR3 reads CASSLGRANNSPLHF. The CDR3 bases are TGTGCCAGCAGCTTAGGCAGGGCCAATAATTCACCCCTCCACTTT.

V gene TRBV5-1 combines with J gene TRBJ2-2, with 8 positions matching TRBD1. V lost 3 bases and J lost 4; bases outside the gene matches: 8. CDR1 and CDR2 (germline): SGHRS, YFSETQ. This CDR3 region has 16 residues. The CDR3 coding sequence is TGCGCCAGCAGCTCCCTCGGACAGGGAGGCACCGGGGAGCTGTTTTTT. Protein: CASSSLGQGGTGELFF. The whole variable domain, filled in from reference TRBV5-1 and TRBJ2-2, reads KAGVTQTPRYLIKTRGQQVTLSCSPISGHRSVSWYQQTPGQGLQFLFEYFSETQRNKGNFPGRFSGRQFSNSRSEMNVSTLELGDSALYLCASSSLGQGGTGELFFGEGSRLTVL.

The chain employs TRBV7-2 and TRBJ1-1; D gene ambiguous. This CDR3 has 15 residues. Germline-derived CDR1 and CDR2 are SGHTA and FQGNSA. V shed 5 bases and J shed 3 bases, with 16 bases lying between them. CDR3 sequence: CASSPRYGSYTEAFF. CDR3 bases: TGTGCCAGCAGCCCCAGATACGGGTCGTACACTGAAGCTTTCTTT.

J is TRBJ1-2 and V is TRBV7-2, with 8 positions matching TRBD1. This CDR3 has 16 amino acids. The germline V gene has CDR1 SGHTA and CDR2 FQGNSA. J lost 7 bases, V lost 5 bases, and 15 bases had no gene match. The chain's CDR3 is CASSLQGGRFNAGYTF. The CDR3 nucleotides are TGTGCCAGCAGCCTACAGGGGGGGCGATTTAATGCTGGCTACACCTTC.

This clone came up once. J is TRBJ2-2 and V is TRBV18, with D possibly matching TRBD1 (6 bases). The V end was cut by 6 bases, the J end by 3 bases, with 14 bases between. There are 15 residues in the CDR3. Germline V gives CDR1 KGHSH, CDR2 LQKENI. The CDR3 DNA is TGTGCCAGCTCTAACTACAGGGCTGACACCGGGGAGCTGTTTTTT. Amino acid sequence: CASSNYRADTGELFF.

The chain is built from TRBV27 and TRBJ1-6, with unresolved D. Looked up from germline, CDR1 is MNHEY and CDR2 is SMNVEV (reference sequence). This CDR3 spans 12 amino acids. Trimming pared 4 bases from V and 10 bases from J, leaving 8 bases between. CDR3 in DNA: TGTGCCAGCAGTTCCGGGGTATCACCCCTCCACTTT. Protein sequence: CASSSGVSPLHF.

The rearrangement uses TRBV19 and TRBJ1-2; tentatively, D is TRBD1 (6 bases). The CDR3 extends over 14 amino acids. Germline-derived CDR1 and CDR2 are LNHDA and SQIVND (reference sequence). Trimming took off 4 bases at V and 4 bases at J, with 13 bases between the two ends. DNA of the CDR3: TGTGCCAGTAGTAGCGACAGGAGAACCTATGGCTACACCTTC. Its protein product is CASSSDRRTYGYTF.

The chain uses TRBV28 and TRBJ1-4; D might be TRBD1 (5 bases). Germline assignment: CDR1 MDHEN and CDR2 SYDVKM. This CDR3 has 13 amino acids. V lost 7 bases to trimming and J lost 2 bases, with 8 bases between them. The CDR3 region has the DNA TGTGCCAGCATGAGACAGACTAATGAAAAACTGTTTTTT. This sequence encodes CASMRQTNEKLFF.

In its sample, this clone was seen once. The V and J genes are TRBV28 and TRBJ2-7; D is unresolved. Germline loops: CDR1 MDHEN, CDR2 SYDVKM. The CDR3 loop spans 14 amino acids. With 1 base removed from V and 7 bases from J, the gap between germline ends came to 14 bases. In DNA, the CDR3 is TGTGCCAGCAGTTTATATGGACGCCGTGGAGAGCAGTACTTC. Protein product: CASSLYGRRGEQYF.

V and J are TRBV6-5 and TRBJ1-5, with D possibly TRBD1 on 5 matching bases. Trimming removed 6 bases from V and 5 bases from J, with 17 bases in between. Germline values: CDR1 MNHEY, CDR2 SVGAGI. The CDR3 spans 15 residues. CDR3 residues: CASSPGLPKDQPQHF. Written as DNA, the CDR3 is TGTGCCAGCAGCCCGGGACTTCCTAAGGATCAGCCCCAGCATTTT.

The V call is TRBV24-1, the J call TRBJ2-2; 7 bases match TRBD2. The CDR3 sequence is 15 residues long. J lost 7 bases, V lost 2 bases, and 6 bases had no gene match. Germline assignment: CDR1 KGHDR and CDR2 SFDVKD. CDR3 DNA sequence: TGTGCCACCAGTGATTCGGGCGGGAGCAACGGGGAGCTGTTTTTT. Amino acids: CATSDSGGSNGELFF.

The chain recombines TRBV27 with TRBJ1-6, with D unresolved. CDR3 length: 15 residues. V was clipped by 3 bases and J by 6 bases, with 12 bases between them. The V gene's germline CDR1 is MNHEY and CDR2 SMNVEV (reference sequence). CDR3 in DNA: TGTGCCAGCAGTTTTGGACGGTTCCCTAATTCACCCCTCCACTTT. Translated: CASSFGRFPNSPLHF.

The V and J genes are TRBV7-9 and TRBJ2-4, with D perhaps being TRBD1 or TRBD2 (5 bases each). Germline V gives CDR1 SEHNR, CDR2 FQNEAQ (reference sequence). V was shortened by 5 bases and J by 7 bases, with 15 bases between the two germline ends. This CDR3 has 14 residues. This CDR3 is CASSPGRTGNIQYF. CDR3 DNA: TGTGCCAGCAGCCCAGGGCGCACGGGGAACATTCAGTACTTC. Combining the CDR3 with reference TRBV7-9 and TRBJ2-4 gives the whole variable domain DTGVSQNPRHKITKRGQNVTFRCDPISEHNRLYWYRQTLGQGPEFLTYFQNEAQLEKSRLLSDRFSAERPKGSFSTLEIQRTEQGDSAMYLCASSPGRTGNIQYFGAGTRLSVL.

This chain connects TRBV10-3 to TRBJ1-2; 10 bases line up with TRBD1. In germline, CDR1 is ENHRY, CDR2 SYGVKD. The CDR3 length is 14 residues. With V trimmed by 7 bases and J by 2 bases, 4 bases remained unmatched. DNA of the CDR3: TGTGCCATCACCCGGACAGGGGGGAACTATGGCTACACCTTC. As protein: CAITRTGGNYGYTF.

CDR3 residues: CSVATGRSYGYTF. CDR3 DNA sequence: TGCAGCGTTGCGACAGGGAGAAGCTATGGCTACACCTTC. The rearrangement links TRBV29-1 to TRBJ1-2; TRBD1 agrees at 7 bases. The CDR3 is 13 residues long. Trimming took 4 bases from V and 4 from J; bases not matched to a gene: 6. CDR1 is SQVTM, CDR2 ANQGSEA, per germline.

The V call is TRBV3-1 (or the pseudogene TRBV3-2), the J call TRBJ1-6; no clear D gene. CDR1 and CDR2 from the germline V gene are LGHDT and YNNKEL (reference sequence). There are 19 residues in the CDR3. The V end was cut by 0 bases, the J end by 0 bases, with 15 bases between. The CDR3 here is CASSQDLVLSSSYNSPLHF. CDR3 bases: TGTGCCAGCAGCCAAGATCTGGTCCTTTCGAGCTCCTATAATTCACCCCTCCACTTT.

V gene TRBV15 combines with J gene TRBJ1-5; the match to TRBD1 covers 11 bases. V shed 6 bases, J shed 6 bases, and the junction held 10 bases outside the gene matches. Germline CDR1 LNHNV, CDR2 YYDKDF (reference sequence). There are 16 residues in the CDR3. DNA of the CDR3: TGTGCCACCAGTCTCGATACCGGGACAGGGGGTCAGCCCCAGCATTTT. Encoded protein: CATSLDTGTGGQPQHF.